This record covers a single T cell receptor beta chain. The data were produced by immunoSEQ multiplex PCR, yet TCRdb's version contains in-frame clones alone and is incomplete. The sample lists about 69,000 clones, about 93% occurring once. V was cut by 4 bases and J by 0 bases, with 6 bases left in between. Germline V CDR1 and CDR2: LGHNA, YSLEER. This CDR3 region has 13 residues. The sample belongs to a study of OX40 agonist ivuxolimab in advanced cancers. This TCR was sampled from an adult with an advanced solid tumor such as melanoma, head and neck, liver or kidney cancer. The source material was CD4+ or CD8+ T cells sorted from blood, sampled in a trial of the OX40 agonist ivuxolimab. The V gene is TRBV4-3, the J gene TRBJ1-1, with D unresolved. CDR3 in amino acids: CASSPLLNTEAFF. CDR3 bases: TGCGCCAGCAGCCCCTTATTGAACACTGAAGCTTTCTTT.